The rows below give T cell receptor beta chains drawn from one sample of a study of immune heterogeneity within non-small cell lung tumors. TCRdb reprocessed the multiplex PCR reads via MiXCR and lists one record per CDR3 protein. The sample consists of 13,000 or so distinct CDR3 sequences, 20% to 25% of them appearing once. The sequenced sample consisted of lung tumor tissue. These receptors were collected from a man aged 50 to 60 with non-small cell lung cancer. Each CDR3 is given with its conserved first and last residue.

j_call v_call cdr3_aa
TRBJ1-3 TRBV7-8 CASSLEGGQGASGNTIYF
TRBJ2-5 TRBV5-8 CASSWDSARETQYF
TRBJ1-5 TRBV25-1 CASSGGTGNNQPQHF
TRBJ2-1 TRBV7-9 CARELILAGDYNEQFF
TRBJ2-2 TRBV6-1 CASSETGEAGELFF
TRBJ2-2 TRBV11-2 CASRRDQGAGELFF
TRBJ2-7 TRBV2 CASSERASGEQYF
TRBJ1-2 TRBV7-2 CASSLAGNYGYTF
TRBJ1-5 TRBV5-6 CASRDGLDLHSTRQPQHF
TRBJ2-1 TRBV24-1 CATSSNRVAPEQFF
TRBJ1-1 TRBV28 CASSLSRVSVNTEAFF
TRBJ2-1 TRBV7-9 CASSLLGPNEQFF
TRBJ1-5 TRBV15 CATSSGMGNQPQHF
TRBJ2-3 TRBV7-9 CASSLLGQLTDTQYF
TRBJ1-5 TRBV6-1 CASSNRDRRGPQHF
TRBJ1-6 TRBV2 CASSQGQSSPLHF
TRBJ1-1 TRBV30 CAWSLRASPNTAAFF
TRBJ1-5 TRBV15 CATSREIQQPQHF
. TRBV27 CASSLSGASQHTDTQHF
TRBJ2-3 TRBV28 CASSLYSGRGGDTQYF
TRBJ2-5 TRBV5-1 CASSLEAVVFQETQYF
TRBJ2-1 TRBV5-4 CASSYPGLAGVEQFF
TRBJ2-7 TRBV7-9 CASSLAYSGEQYF
TRBJ1-1 TRBV5-5 CASSLDMTTQAFF
TRBJ2-2 TRBV20-1 CSARDISGAGDANTGELFF
TRBJ1-4 TRBV6-1 CASSEGQGFEKLFF
TRBJ2-1 TRBV20-1 CSARSPNRGLNNEQFF
TRBJ2-2 TRBV5-4 CASKNVRERNTGELFF
TRBJ2-1 TRBV11-2 CASSLDKGLGKQFF
TRBJ1-1 TRBV5-5 CASSFTGTNTEAFF
TRBJ1-6 TRBV29-1 CSVKGQGNSPLHF
TRBJ2-1 TRBV19 CASSIDLFGTSISEQFF
TRBJ2-3 TRBV20-1 CSGRGGNSGGDTQYF
TRBJ1-4 TRBV6-1 CASSPGVIQGASGKLFF
TRBJ1-5 TRBV12-3/TRBV12-4 CASSYHRGVGHQPQHF
TRBJ1-3 TRBV2 CASSEWTVGNTIYF
TRBJ2-2 TRBV7-3 CASSLTGGTGELFF
TRBJ2-2 TRBV5-1 CASSSGQGATGELFF
TRBJ2-3 TRBV20-1 CSARREGRDTQYF
TRBJ2-1 TRBV20-1 CSATPLSIGLDNEQFF
TRBJ2-7 TRBV13 CASHTRGISEQYF
TRBJ1-2 TRBV3-1 CASSQDPIGDRGGYTF
TRBJ1-3 TRBV29-1 CSVGTGDRSSGNTIYF
TRBJ2-7 TRBV5-1 CASTPSPGSSYEQYF
TRBJ1-5 TRBV6-1 CASSDDVAGLGQPQHF
TRBJ1-5 TRBV10-2 CFSCTSRFQPQHF
TRBJ1-3 TRBV19 CASSMGVWKPGNTIYF
TRBJ1-5 TRBV7-8 CASSIGQGAQPQHF
TRBJ2-5 TRBV4-1 CASSRLVWETHYF